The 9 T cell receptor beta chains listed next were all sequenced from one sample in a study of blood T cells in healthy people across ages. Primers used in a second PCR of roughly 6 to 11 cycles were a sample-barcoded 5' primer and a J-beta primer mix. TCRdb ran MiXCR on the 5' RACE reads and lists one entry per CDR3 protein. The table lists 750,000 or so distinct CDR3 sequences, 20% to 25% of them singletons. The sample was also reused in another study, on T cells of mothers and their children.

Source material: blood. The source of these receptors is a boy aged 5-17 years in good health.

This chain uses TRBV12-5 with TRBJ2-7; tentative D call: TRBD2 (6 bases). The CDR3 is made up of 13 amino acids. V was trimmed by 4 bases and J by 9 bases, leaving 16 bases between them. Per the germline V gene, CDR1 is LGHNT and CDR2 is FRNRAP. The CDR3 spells CASGSWGVGAQYF. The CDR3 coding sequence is TGTGCTAGTGGTTCGTGGGGGGTCGGCGCGCAGTACTTC. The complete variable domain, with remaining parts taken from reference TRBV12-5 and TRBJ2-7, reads DARVTQTPRHKVTEMGQEVTMRCQPILGHNTVFWYRQTMMQGLELLAYFRNRAPLDDSGMPKDRFSAEMPDATLATLKIQPSEPRDSAVYFCASGSWGVGAQYFGPGTRLTVT.

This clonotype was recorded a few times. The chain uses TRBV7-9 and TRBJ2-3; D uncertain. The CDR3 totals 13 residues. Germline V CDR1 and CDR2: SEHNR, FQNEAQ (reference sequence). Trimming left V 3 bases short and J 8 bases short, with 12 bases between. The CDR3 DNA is TGTGCCAGCAGCTTGGAGACCAGAGGTACGCAGTATTTT. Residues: CASSLETRGTQYF.

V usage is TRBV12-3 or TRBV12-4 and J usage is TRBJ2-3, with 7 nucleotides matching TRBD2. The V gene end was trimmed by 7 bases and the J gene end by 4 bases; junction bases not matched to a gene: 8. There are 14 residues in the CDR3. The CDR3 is CASIRGLRADTQYF. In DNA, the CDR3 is TGTGCCAGCATTAGGGGACTAAGAGCAGATACGCAGTATTTT.

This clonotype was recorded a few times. CDR3 coding DNA: TGTGCCAGCAGCTTGTCTGTTGAACCCCTCCACTTT. It codes for CASSLSVEPLHF. The chain combines TRBV7-2 with TRBJ1-6; D ambiguous. Trimming removed 3 bases at V and 12 bases at J, with 9 bases between. The germline V gene has CDR1 SGHTA and CDR2 FQGNSA. The length of the CDR3 is 12 residues.

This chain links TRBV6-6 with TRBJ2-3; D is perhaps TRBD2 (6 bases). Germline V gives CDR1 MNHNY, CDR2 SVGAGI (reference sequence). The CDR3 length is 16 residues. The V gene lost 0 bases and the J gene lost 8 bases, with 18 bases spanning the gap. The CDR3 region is CASSYSPITGAPTQYF. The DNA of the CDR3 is TGTGCCAGCAGTTACTCGCCTATTACGGGAGCCCCTACGCAGTATTTT.

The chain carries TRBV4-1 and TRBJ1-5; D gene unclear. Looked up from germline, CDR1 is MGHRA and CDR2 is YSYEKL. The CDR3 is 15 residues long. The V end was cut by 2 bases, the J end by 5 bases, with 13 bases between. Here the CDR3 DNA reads TGCGCCAGCAGCCAAAAGGCGCCAGTTTATCAGCCCCAGCATTTT. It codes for CASSQKAPVYQPQHF.

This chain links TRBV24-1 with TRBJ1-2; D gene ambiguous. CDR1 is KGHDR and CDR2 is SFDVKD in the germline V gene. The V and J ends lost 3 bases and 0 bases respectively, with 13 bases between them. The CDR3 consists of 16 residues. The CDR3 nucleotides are TGTGCCACCAGTGATCCCGGTCCCAGCCCTAACTATGGCTACACCTTC. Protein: CATSDPGPSPNYGYTF.

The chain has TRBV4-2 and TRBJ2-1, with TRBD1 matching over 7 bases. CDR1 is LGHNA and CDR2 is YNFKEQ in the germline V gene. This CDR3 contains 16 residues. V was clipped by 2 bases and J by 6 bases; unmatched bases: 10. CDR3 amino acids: CASSQRTGTEANEQFF. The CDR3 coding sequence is TGTGCCAGCAGCCAACGGACCGGGACAGAGGCCAATGAGCAGTTCTTC.

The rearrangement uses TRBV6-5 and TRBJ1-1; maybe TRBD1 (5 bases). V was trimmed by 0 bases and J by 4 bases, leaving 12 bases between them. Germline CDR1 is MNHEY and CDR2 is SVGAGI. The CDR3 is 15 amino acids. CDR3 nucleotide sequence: TGTGCCAGCAGTTACTCGAAAGGGGTGGGCACTGAAGCTTTCTTT. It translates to CASSYSKGVGTEAFF.